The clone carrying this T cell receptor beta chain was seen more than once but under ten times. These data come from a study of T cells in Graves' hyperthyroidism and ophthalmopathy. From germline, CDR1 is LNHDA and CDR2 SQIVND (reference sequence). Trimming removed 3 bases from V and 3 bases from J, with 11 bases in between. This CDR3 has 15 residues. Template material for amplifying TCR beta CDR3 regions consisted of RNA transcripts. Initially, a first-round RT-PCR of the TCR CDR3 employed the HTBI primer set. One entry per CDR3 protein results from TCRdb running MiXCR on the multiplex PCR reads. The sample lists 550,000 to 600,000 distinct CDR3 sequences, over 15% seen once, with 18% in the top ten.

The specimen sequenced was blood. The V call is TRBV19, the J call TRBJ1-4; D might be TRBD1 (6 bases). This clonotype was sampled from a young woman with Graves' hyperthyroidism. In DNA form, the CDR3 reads TGTGCCAGTAGTATCAGCAGGGGAGCTAATGAAAAACTGTTTTTT. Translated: CASSISRGANEKLFF.